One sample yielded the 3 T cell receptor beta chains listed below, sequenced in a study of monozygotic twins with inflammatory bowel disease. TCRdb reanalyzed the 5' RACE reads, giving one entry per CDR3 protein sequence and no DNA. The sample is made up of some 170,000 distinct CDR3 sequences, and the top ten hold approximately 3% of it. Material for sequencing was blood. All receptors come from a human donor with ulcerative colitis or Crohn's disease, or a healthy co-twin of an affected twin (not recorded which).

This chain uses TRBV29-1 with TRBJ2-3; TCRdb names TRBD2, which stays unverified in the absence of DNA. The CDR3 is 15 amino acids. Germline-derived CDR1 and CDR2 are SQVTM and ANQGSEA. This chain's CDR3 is CSVEKSSGSIDTQYF.

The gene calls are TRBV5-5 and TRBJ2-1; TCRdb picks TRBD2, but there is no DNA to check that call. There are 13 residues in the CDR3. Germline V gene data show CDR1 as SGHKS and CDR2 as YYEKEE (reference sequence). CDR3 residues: CASSSPLDDEQFF.

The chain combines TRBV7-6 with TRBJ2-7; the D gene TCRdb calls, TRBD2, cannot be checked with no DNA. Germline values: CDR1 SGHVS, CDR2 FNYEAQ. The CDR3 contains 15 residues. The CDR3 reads CASSPRATAAYEQYF.